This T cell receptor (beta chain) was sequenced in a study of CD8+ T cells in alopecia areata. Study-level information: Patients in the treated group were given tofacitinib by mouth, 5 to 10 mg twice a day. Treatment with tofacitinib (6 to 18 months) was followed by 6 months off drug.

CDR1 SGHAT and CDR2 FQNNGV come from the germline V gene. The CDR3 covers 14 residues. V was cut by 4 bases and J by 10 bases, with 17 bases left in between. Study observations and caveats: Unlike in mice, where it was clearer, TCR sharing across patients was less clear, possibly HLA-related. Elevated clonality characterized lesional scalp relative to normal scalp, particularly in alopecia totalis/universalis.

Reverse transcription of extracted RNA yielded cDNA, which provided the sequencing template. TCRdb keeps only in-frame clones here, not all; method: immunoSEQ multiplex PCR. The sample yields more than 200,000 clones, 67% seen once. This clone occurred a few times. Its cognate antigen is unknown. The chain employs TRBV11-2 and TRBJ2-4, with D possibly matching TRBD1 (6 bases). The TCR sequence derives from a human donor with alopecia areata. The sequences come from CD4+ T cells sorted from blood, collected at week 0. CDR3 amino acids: CASSSRTVAGIQYF. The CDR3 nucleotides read TGTGCCAGCAGCTCCCGGACAGTGGCAGGGATTCAGTACTTC.